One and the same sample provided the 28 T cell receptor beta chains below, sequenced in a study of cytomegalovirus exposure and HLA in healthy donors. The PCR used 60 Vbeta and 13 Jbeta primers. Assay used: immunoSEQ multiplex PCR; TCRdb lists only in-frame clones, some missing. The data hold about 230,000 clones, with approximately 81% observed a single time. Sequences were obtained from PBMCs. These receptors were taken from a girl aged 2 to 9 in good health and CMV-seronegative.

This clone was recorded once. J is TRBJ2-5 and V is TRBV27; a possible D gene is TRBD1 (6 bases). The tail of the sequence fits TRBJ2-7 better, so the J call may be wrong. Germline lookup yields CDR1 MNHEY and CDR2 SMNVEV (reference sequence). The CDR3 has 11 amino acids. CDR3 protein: CASGGYNEQYF. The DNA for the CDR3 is TGTGCCAGCGGGGGCTACAACGAGCAGTACTTC.

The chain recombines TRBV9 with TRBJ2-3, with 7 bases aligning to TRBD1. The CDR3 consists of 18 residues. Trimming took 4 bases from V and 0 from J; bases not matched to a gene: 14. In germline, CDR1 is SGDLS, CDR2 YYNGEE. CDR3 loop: CASSPRGHRGPSTDTQYF. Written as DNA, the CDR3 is TGTGCCAGCAGCCCCCGAGGGCACAGGGGCCCGAGCACAGATACGCAGTATTTT.

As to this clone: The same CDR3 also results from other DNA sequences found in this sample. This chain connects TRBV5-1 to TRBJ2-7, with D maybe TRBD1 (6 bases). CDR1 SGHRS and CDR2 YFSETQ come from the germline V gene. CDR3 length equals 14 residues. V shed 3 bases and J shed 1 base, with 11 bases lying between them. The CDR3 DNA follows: TGCGCCAGCAGCTCCGGGACAATTTCCTACGAGCAGTACTTC. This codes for CASSSGTISYEQYF.

CDR3 nucleotide sequence: TGTGCCAGCAGCCGGACTAGCGGGGGGGCTACAGATACGCAGTATTTT. Protein: CASSRTSGGATDTQYF. The chain links TRBV4-2 to TRBJ2-3, with 15 bases fitting TRBD2. This CDR3 contains 16 residues. Germline CDR1 and CDR2: LGHNA and YNFKEQ. V was clipped by 4 bases and J by 3 bases; unmatched bases: 2.

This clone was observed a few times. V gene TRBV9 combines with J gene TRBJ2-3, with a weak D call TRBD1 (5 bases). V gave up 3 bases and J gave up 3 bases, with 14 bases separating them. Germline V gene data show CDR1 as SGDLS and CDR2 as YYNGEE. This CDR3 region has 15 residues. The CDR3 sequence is CASSASQGVTDTQYF. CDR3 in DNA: TGTGCCAGCAGCGCGTCCCAGGGCGTGACAGATACGCAGTATTTT.

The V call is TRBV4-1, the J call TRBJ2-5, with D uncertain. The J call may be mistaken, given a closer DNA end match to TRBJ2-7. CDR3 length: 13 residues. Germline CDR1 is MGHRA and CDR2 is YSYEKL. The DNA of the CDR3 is TGCGCCAGCAGCCAAGCGCTGCCCTACGAGCAGTACTTC. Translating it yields CASSQALPYEQYF.

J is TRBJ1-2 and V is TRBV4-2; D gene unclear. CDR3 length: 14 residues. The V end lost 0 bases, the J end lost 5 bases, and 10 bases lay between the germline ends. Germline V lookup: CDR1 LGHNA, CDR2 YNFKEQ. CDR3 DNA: TGTGCCAGCAGCCAAGAATTGACGGGTTATGGCTACACCTTC. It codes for CASSQELTGYGYTF.

DNA of the CDR3: TGTGCCAGCAGCCAAGTGCCGACAGGGCTCTCCTACAATGAGCAGTTCTTC. This encodes CASSQVPTGLSYNEQFF. The chain recombines TRBV14 with TRBJ2-1; 7 positions match TRBD1. V lost 1 base, J lost 0 bases, and 6 bases stayed unmatched. The CDR3 is 17 amino acids. The germline gives CDR1 SGHDN, CDR2 FVKESK.

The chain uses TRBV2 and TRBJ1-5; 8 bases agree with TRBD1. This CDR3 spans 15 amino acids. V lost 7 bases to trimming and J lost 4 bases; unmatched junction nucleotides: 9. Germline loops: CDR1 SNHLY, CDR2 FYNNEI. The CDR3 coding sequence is TGTGCCAGCAAACCCCGGGACAGGTATAATCAGCCCCAGCATTTT. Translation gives CASKPRDRYNQPQHF.

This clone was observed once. This CDR3 is CASRTSGANEQFF. The CDR3 DNA reads as TGCGCCAGCAGGACTAGCGGGGCTAATGAGCAGTTCTTC. The J gene is TRBJ2-1, the V gene TRBV10-2; TRBD2 agrees at 11 bases. V was clipped by 6 bases and J by 7 bases; unmatched bases: 2. Germline lookup yields CDR1 WSHSY and CDR2 SAAADI. The CDR3 consists of 13 residues.

CDR3 nucleotide sequence: TGTGCCAGCTCACCCGGTGGAGGGCCATACGAGCAGTACTTC. This sequence encodes CASSPGGGPYEQYF. This sequence joins TRBV18 and TRBJ2-7, with a weak D call TRBD2 (6 bases). The V end was cut by 3 bases, the J end by 4 bases, with 13 bases between. The CDR3 has 14 amino acids. Germline V gene lookup returns CDR1 KGHSH and CDR2 LQKENI.

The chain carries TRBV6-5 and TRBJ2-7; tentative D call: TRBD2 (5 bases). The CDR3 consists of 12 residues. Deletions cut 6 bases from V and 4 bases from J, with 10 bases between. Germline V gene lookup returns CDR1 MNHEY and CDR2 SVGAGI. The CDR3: CASSRRGYEQYF. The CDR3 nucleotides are TGTGCCAGCAGCCGTCGAGGGTACGAGCAGTACTTC.

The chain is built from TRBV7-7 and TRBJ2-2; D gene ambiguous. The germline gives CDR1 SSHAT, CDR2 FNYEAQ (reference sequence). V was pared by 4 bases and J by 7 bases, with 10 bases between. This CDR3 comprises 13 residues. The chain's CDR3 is CASSYRVDGELFF. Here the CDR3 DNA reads TGTGCCAGCAGCTATCGGGTTGACGGGGAGCTGTTTTTT.

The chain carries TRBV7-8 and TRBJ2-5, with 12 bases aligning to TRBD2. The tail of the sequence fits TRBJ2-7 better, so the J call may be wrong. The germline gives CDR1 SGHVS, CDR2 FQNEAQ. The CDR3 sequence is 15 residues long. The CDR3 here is CASSSRTSGIYEQYF. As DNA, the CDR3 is TGTGCCAGCAGCTCCCGGACTAGCGGGATCTACGAGCAGTACTTC.

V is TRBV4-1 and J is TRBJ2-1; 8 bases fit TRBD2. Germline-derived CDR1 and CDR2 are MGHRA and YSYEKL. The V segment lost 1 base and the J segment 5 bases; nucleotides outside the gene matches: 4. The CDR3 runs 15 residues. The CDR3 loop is CASSQGQRGNNEQFF. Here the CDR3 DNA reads TGCGCCAGCAGCCAAGGTCAGCGGGGGAACAATGAGCAGTTCTTC.

The CDR3 DNA reads as TGTGCCAGCAGCCAAGATAGTACGACTCCCTTCCATGAGCAGTTCTTC. It encodes CASSQDSTTPFHEQFF. The chain joins TRBV4-2 to TRBJ2-1, with D hard to call. Trimming removed 0 bases from V and 8 bases from J, with 17 bases in between. This CDR3 region has 16 residues. The V gene's germline CDR1 is LGHNA and CDR2 YNFKEQ.

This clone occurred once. CDR3 protein: CASSRGTGLTEAFF. In DNA form, the CDR3 reads TGCGCCAGCAGCCGCGGGACAGGGTTAACTGAAGCTTTCTTT. V gene TRBV5-1 combines with J gene TRBJ1-1, with 9 bases that match TRBD1. The trim removed 4 bases at V and 5 bases at J, leaving 6 bases unmatched. Germline V gives CDR1 SGHRS, CDR2 YFSETQ. The CDR3 spans 14 residues.

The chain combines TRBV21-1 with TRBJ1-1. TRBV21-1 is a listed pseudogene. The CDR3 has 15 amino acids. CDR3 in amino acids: CASSKGELMNTEAFF. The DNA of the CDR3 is TGTGCCAGCAGCAAAGGTGAACTCATGAACACTGAAGCTTTCTTT.

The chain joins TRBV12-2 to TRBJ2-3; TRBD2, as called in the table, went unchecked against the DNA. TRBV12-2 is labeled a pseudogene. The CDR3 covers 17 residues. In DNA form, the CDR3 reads TGTGCAAGTCGCTTAGTGAAACTAGCGGGAGGCACAGATACGCAGTATTTT. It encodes CASRLVKLAGGTDTQYF.

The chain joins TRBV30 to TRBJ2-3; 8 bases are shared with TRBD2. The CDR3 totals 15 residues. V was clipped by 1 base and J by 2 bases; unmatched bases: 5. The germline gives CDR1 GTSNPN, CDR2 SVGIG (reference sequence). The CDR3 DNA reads TGTGCCTGGAGTGAGGGCGGGGGGCCCACAGATACGCAGTATTTT. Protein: CAWSEGGGPTDTQYF.

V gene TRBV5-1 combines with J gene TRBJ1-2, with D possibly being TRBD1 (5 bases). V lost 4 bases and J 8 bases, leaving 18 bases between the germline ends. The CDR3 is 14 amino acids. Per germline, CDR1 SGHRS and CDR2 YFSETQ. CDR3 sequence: CASSVKAGSQGYTF. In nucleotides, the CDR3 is TGCGCCAGCAGCGTAAAAGCAGGGTCACAGGGCTACACCTTC.

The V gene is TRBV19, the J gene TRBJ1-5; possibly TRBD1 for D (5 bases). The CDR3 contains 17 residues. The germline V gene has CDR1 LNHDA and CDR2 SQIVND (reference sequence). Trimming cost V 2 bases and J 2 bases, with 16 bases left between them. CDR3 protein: CASSIKGQGGGNQPQHF. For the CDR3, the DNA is TGTGCCAGTAGTATAAAGGGGCAGGGCGGTGGCAATCAGCCCCAGCATTTT.

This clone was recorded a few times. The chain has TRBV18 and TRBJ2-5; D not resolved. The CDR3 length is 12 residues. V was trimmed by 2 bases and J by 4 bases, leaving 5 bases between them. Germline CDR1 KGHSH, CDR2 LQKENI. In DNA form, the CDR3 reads TGTGCCAGCTCACCAACAGCAGAGACCCAGTACTTC. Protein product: CASSPTAETQYF.

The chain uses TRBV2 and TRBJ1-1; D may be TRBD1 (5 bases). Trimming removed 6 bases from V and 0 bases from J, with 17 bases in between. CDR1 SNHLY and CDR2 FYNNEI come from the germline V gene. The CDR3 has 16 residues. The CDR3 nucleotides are TGTGCCAGCAGGCTTACAGGAACCCTCATGAACACTGAAGCTTTCTTT. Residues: CASRLTGTLMNTEAFF. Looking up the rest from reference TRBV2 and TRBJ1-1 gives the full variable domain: EPEVTQTPSHQVTQMGQEVILRCVPISNHLYFYWYRQILGQKVEFLVSFYNNEISEKSEIFDDQFSVERPDGSNFTLKIRSTKLEDSAMYFCASRLTGTLMNTEAFFGQGTRLTVV.

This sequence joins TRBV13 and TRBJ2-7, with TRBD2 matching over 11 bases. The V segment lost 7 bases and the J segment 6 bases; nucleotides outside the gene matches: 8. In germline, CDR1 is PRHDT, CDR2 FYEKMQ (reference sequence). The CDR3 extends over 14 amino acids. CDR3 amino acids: CASNGRTSGLEQYF. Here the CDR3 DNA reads TGTGCCAGCAACGGGAGGACTAGCGGGCTCGAGCAGTACTTC.

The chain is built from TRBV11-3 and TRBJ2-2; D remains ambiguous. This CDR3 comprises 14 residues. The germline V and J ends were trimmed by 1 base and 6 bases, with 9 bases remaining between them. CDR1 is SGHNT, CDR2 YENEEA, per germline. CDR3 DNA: TGTGCCAGCAGCTTAGGGCCCGTCCCCGGGGAGCTGTTTTTT. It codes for CASSLGPVPGELFF.

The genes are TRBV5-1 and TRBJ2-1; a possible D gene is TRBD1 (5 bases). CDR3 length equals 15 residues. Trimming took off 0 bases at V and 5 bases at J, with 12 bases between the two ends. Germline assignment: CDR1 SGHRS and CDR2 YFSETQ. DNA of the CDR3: TGCGCCAGCAGCTTGGTTATAGGCAGGGACAATGAGCAGTTCTTC. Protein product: CASSLVIGRDNEQFF.

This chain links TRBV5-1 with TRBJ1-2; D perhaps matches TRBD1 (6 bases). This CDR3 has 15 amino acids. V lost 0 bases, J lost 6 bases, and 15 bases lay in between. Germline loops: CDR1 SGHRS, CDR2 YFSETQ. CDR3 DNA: TGCGCCAGCAGCTTGGATGGCAGGGGATTGGATGGCTACACCTTC. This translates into CASSLDGRGLDGYTF.